A single sample gave rise to the 26 T cell receptor beta chains below, sequenced in a study of blood T cell repertoires in COVID-19. Repertoires were generated with immunoSEQ multiplex PCR, while TCRdb's copy carries only in-frame clones and drops some. The table has fewer than 200,000 clones, around nine tenths seen once. Material for sequencing was peripheral blood. Every receptor here comes from a man in his fifties with acute or convalescent COVID-19.

V is TRBV28 and J is TRBJ2-5; D remains unclear. This CDR3 spans 14 amino acids. V was cut by 4 bases and J by 0 bases, with 9 bases left in between. CDR1 is MDHEN, CDR2 SYDVKM, per germline. The CDR3 region has the DNA TGTGCCAGCAGTTCATTTGTAGACCAAGAGACCCAGTACTTC. Translation: CASSSFVDQETQYF.

The rearrangement joins TRBV5-1 to TRBJ1-1, with 7 bases that match TRBD1. Unmatched junction bases numbered 4, after V lost 0 bases and J lost 8 bases. The CDR3 is made up of 13 amino acids. Germline values: CDR1 SGHRS, CDR2 YFSETQ. The CDR3 is CASSLDQGVEAFF. DNA of the CDR3: TGCGCCAGCAGCTTGGACCAGGGGGTCGAAGCTTTCTTT.

The table lists this clone with a few counts. This chain joins TRBV4-1 and TRBJ2-1; 9 nucleotides align to TRBD2. Germline CDR1 MGHRA, CDR2 YSYEKL. This CDR3 has 15 residues. V was clipped by 4 bases and J by 6 bases; unmatched bases: 7. This CDR3 reads CASSPRLAESNEQFF. As DNA, the CDR3 is TGCGCCAGCAGCCCCAGACTAGCGGAAAGCAATGAGCAGTTCTTC.

The gene calls are TRBV27 and TRBJ1-5, with D possibly matching TRBD1 (5 bases). The ends were cut back, 0 bases at V and 5 bases at J, with 17 bases in the middle. Looked up from germline, CDR1 is MNHEY and CDR2 is SMNVEV (reference sequence). CDR3 length: 17 amino acids. The CDR3 reads CASSLSPPIWGDQPQHF. As DNA, the CDR3 is TGTGCCAGCAGTTTATCTCCCCCCATATGGGGGGATCAGCCCCAGCATTTT.

The chain recombines TRBV28 with TRBJ1-2; the match to TRBD1 covers 7 bases. The CDR3 sequence is 13 residues long. V shed 7 bases and J 4 bases; nucleotides not matched to a gene: 6. Germline CDR1 reads MDHEN; CDR2 reads SYDVKM. The chain's CDR3 is CASIGQVVYGYTF. As DNA, the CDR3 is TGTGCCAGCATCGGACAGGTAGTCTATGGCTACACCTTC.

The chain is built from TRBV5-4 and TRBJ2-3; D unresolved. Germline-derived CDR1 and CDR2 are SGHNT and YYREEE (reference sequence). This CDR3 contains 15 residues. V was shortened by 0 bases and J by 1 base, with 9 bases between the two germline ends. CDR3 residues: CASSLGPVGTDTQYF. The DNA for the CDR3 is TGTGCCAGCAGCTTGGGCCCAGTGGGCACAGATACGCAGTATTTT.

The chain combines TRBV10-2 with TRBJ2-1, with D possibly TRBD1 on 5 matching bases. The V gene lost 3 bases and the J gene lost 7 bases, with 13 bases spanning the gap. Germline values: CDR1 WSHSY, CDR2 SAAADI. This CDR3 spans 14 amino acids. CDR3 region: CASSDVQGINEQFF. CDR3 in DNA: TGCGCCAGCAGTGACGTCCAGGGAATAAATGAGCAGTTCTTC.

V usage is TRBV6-5 and J usage is TRBJ2-7, with D hard to call. The germline V gene encodes CDR1 MNHEY and CDR2 SVGAGI. CDR3 length: 13 residues. V lost 2 bases and J lost 0, with 5 bases in between. CDR3 residues: CASSYLSSYEQYV. The CDR3 bases are TGTGCCAGCAGTTACCTAAGCTCCTACGAGCAGTACGTC.

V gene TRBV25-1 combines with J gene TRBJ1-4; D not certain. There are 12 residues in the CDR3. Germline V gives CDR1 MGHDK, CDR2 SYGVNS. V lost 1 base and J 6 bases, leaving 3 bases between the germline ends. Written as DNA, the CDR3 is TGTGCCAGCAGTGAATTCTATGAAAAACTGTTTTTT. Translated, it gives CASSEFYEKLFF.

This chain joins TRBV7-3 and TRBJ2-2; TRBD1 matches 7 bases. Trimming removed 3 bases from V and 4 bases from J; junction bases left unmatched: 5. Germline CDR1 and CDR2: SGHTA and FQGTGA. CDR3 length: 15 amino acids. Here the CDR3 reads CASSLTDRITGELFF. The CDR3 bases are TGTGCCAGCAGCTTGACGGACAGGATCACCGGGGAGCTGTTTTTT.

This clone was counted between two and nine times. The same CDR3 also results from other DNA sequences found in this sample. The chain carries TRBV7-2 and TRBJ1-1; 9 bases are shared with TRBD1. The CDR3 consists of 15 residues. Germline values: CDR1 SGHTA, CDR2 FQGNSA. V trimming: 1 base; J trimming: 3 bases; junction bases outside the gene matches: 3. The CDR3 DNA follows: TGTGCCAGCAGCTTAGTAGACAGGGGGTACACTGAAGCTTTCTTT. It translates to CASSLVDRGYTEAFF.

The chain links TRBV27 to TRBJ1-5; 9 bases line up with TRBD1. Germline values: CDR1 MNHEY, CDR2 SMNVEV (reference sequence). The CDR3 length is 16 residues. V lost 1 base and J lost 1; bases outside the gene matches: 2. The chain's CDR3 is CASSLFGTGSNQPQHF. DNA for the CDR3: TGTGCCAGCAGTTTATTTGGGACAGGGAGCAATCAGCCCCAGCATTTT.

The chain links TRBV7-9 to TRBJ1-4; the D gene is possibly TRBD1 (5 bases). CDR1 SEHNR and CDR2 FQNEAQ come from the germline V gene (reference sequence). V was clipped by 3 bases and J by 8 bases, with 10 bases between them. The CDR3 contains 13 residues. CDR3 sequence: CASSFDRPEKLFF. The CDR3 region has the DNA TGTGCCAGCAGCTTCGACAGACCCGAAAAACTGTTTTTT.

J is TRBJ2-1 and V is TRBV27; 12 bases match TRBD2. This CDR3 has 19 residues. J lost 4 bases, V lost 1 base, and 11 bases had no gene match. The germline CDR1 and CDR2 sequences are MNHEY and SMNVEV (reference sequence). The DNA of the CDR3 is TGTGCCAGCAGTTTATATGGGGTTGTTGGACTAGCGGGATACAATGAGCAGTTCTTC. It encodes CASSLYGVVGLAGYNEQFF.

This clone was seen a handful of times. In DNA form, the CDR3 reads TGCGCCAGCAGCTTGGTGGGGGGACAGGGCTCCAATGGCTACACCTTC. It translates to CASSLVGGQGSNGYTF. J is TRBJ1-2 and V is TRBV5-1; TRBD1 matches at 9 bases. Unmatched junction bases numbered 9, after V lost 0 bases and J lost 6 bases. The CDR3 totals 16 residues. In germline, CDR1 is SGHRS, CDR2 YFSETQ.

A word on this clone: An end of the junction does not agree with germline; a read error may underlie this. This rearrangement joins TRBV29-1 to TRBJ2-3; 8 nucleotides align to TRBD2. The CDR3 has 12 amino acids. From germline, CDR1 is SQVTM and CDR2 ANQGSEA. The CDR3 nucleotides read TGCAGCGTTGAAGCTTTGCGGGAGGTTCCGGATTTT. This encodes CSVEALREVPDF.

The V gene is TRBV5-1, the J gene TRBJ1-2; 10 bases agree with TRBD1. This CDR3 region has 14 residues. Germline trimming cut 3 bases from V and 6 bases from J; bases unmatched to any gene: 5. The V gene's germline CDR1 is SGHRS and CDR2 YFSETQ. The CDR3 sequence is CASSYTGTGDGYTF. DNA of the CDR3: TGCGCCAGCAGCTACACCGGGACAGGGGATGGCTACACCTTC.

The chain uses TRBV12-3 or TRBV12-4 and TRBJ2-7, with 8 bases lining up with TRBD2. The CDR3 totals 13 residues. With 3 bases clipped from V and 5 bases from J, the junction kept 3 bases outside the gene matches. CDR3 in amino acids: CASSFPGRDEQYF. CDR3 bases: TGTGCCAGCAGTTTCCCCGGGAGGGACGAGCAGTACTTC.

The gene calls are TRBV5-1 and TRBJ1-6; TRBD1 is a possible D gene (6 bases). CDR3 length equals 14 residues. With 5 bases removed from V and 5 bases from J, the gap between germline ends came to 11 bases. Germline V gives CDR1 SGHRS, CDR2 YFSETQ. The CDR3 nucleotides read TGCGCCAGCAGGCTGGGGGCGGATAATTCACCCCTCCACTTT. Translation gives CASRLGADNSPLHF.

The chain recombines TRBV5-1 with TRBJ2-2, with 12 bases aligning to TRBD2. The V segment lost 4 bases and the J segment 7 bases; nucleotides outside the gene matches: 11. In germline, CDR1 is SGHRS, CDR2 YFSETQ. CDR3 length: 17 residues. The CDR3 region has the DNA TGCGCCAGCAGCCTAACTAGCGGGGGGTCCCCAGGCGGGGAGCTGTTTTTT. This translates into CASSLTSGGSPGGELFF.

J is TRBJ2-7 and V is TRBV5-1; maybe TRBD2 (5 bases). V was cut by 0 bases and J by 2 bases, with 24 bases left in between. This CDR3 region has 19 residues. Per germline, CDR1 SGHRS and CDR2 YFSETQ. The CDR3 loop reads CASSLGWRANSPATYEQYF. CDR3 coding DNA: TGCGCCAGCAGCTTGGGGTGGCGGGCCAACTCCCCGGCTACCTACGAGCAGTACTTC.

The V gene is TRBV28, the J gene TRBJ2-1; no firm D call. V was cut by 6 bases and J by 10 bases, with 22 bases left in between. This CDR3 contains 15 residues. Germline lookup yields CDR1 MDHEN and CDR2 SYDVKM. CDR3 sequence reads: CASRSSGWSIGEQFF. Here the CDR3 DNA reads TGTGCCAGCAGATCATCGGGTTGGAGTATCGGGGAGCAGTTCTTC.

The V and J genes are TRBV2 and TRBJ2-3; D is perhaps TRBD1 (5 bases). The CDR3 runs 15 residues. CDR1 and CDR2 (germline): SNHLY, FYNNEI. Trimming removed 3 bases at V and 0 bases at J, with 10 bases between. The CDR3 DNA reads as TGTGCCAGCAGTGAGCAGGGTTCCAGCACAGATACGCAGTATTTT. Translated: CASSEQGSSTDTQYF.

As DNA, the CDR3 is TGTGCCAGCAGCACCCAAAAGACTAGGACGTGGGATACGCAGTATTTT. As protein: CASSTQKTRTWDTQYF. The rearrangement uses TRBV5-4 and TRBJ2-3; tentatively, D is TRBD2 (6 bases). There are 16 residues in the CDR3. Germline CDR1 reads SGHNT; CDR2 reads YYREEE (reference sequence). The V gene lost 4 bases and the J gene lost 6 bases, with 21 bases spanning the gap.

The V gene is TRBV9, the J gene TRBJ1-2, with D possibly TRBD1 on 5 matching bases. The V end lost 0 bases, the J end lost 7 bases, and 16 bases lay between the germline ends. Germline-derived CDR1 and CDR2 are SGDLS and YYNGEE. The CDR3 covers 15 residues. The DNA of the CDR3 is TGTGCCAGCAGCGTAGGGGGCGTGGGCCGGGTTGGCTACACCTTC. Translated, it gives CASSVGGVGRVGYTF.

This clone was seen once. This chain joins TRBV7-9 and TRBJ2-7; 10 bases agree with TRBD2. With 4 bases clipped from V and 3 bases from J, the junction kept 6 bases outside the gene matches. CDR1 and CDR2 (germline): SEHNR, FQNEAQ (reference sequence). CDR3 length equals 15 residues. CDR3 in DNA: TGTGCCAGCAGCTCCGGACTAGCGGTGTACTACGAGCAGTACTTC. Encoded protein: CASSSGLAVYYEQYF.